What follows are 3 T cell receptor beta chains derived from one specimen sequenced in a study of blood T cell repertoires in COVID-19. TCRdb's table, derived via immunoSEQ multiplex PCR, lists solely in-frame clones and lacks some. The sample has fewer than 350,000 clones, over 75% seen once. Sequencing was performed on peripheral blood. These receptor sequences come from a woman aged 25 to 39 with COVID-19, enrolled during active disease.

This rearrangement joins TRBV28 to TRBJ2-1; TRBD2 matches 16 bases. This CDR3 is built from 15 residues. Germline V CDR1 and CDR2: MDHEN, SYDVKM. J gave up 8 bases and V 6 bases, and 4 bases lay outside the gene matches. The CDR3 DNA is TGTGCCAGCAGGGGACTAGCGGGAGGGCCCGATGAGCAGTTCTTC. This translates into CASRGLAGGPDEQFF. The full variable domain, in which reference TRBV28 and TRBJ2-1 provide the parts outside the CDR3, is DVKVTQSSRYLVKRTGEKVFLECVQDMDHENMFWYRQDPGLGLRLIYFSYDVKMKEKGDIPEGYSVSREKKERFSLILESASTNQTSMYLCASRGLAGGPDEQFFGPGTRLTVL.

This chain joins TRBV27 and TRBJ2-3; 7 positions match TRBD2. The germline V gene has CDR1 MNHEY and CDR2 SMNVEV (reference sequence). This CDR3 has 16 residues. V shed 4 bases and J 5 bases; nucleotides not matched to a gene: 12. CDR3 nucleotides: TGTGCCAGCAGTTGGGAGGGCGGAACCCGGGGAGATACGCAGTATTTT. Its translation is CASSWEGGTRGDTQYF.

Worth noting for this clone: Within the sample, other DNA sequences also encode this same CDR3. The chain combines TRBV5-4 with TRBJ2-5; perhaps TRBD2 as D (6 bases). CDR3 length equals 13 residues. Trimming took off 2 bases at V and 4 bases at J, with 9 bases between the two ends. Germline CDR1 SGHNT, CDR2 YYREEE (reference sequence). As DNA, the CDR3 is TGTGCCAGCAGCTTACGGGAGAGAGAGACCCAGTACTTC. It translates to CASSLRERETQYF.